What follows describes a single T cell receptor beta chain. This clone was detected once. It lacks a known antigen. Base qualities are not recorded, but no much larger clone differs from it by a single base. The CDR3 runs 15 amino acids, cysteine and phenylalanine included. Of all the DNA, just the CDR3 is kept, 45 bases in frame from base 1. The germline V gene provides CDR1 KGHSH and CDR2 LQKENI. The junction shows trimming of 6 bases on V and 0 bases on J, and the gene matches do not reach 8 bases of it. The immunoSEQ hsTCRB v3.0 assay was used at survey level resolution for TRB variable region sequencing. The target sequencing depth for TRB was roughly 35,000-50,000 T-cell genomes per sample. An Illumina MiSeq with a v3 150-cycle kit was used to sequence the pooled TRB libraries. As for the authors' bioinformatics: Analysis of repertoires was carried out in R inside a reproducible Nextflow workflow spanning QC, data transformation and analysis. LymphoSeq2, an R package for exploring AIRR-Seq data, was used to implement the custom analyses. After excluding several samples that yielded fewer than 5000 total TRB sequences, 150 to 200 HIV repertoires remained for analysis. Among the roughly 200 retained HIV repertoires, 59 were collected before ART initiation and roughly 130 after ART initiation. Repertoires were downsampled to 5000 TRB nucleotide sequences, and summary statistics were averaged over 100 downsampling iterations. Only TRB sequences with CDR3 regions of at least seven amino acids were retained for analysis. A Shannon entropy-derived clonality score and the Gini coefficient were used to measure diversity. In the repertoire networks, any two of the top 5000 CDR3 amino acid sequences were connected whenever the two sequences differed by an edit distance of one. For TRB CDR3 amino acid sequences, GLIPH2 was used to predict antigen specificity groups and MHC restriction. Known CMV, EBV, HIV or tissue antigen associations were flagged by matching CDR3 amino acid sequences against VDJdb and McPAS-TCR. Pre-ART, post-ART and control groups were compared with Wilcoxon signed-rank tests and Holm-Bonferroni correction. Imported from immuneACCESS, the table was reduced by TCRdb to in-frame sequences with V and J called. These copies leave out some clones; in studies compared against another copy, an unresolved V gene accounts for under half, and the cause of the remainder is not known. The V and J calls and clone size come from that table; D and trimming were worked out from the DNA. This sample holds 20,000 to 25,000 clones; about four fifths were observed only once. Together, the top ten hold 5% of the sample.

To be included, a participant needed at least one PBMC sample from before ART initiation plus at least two post-ART samples. Every participant with HIV received treatment in the United States of America. Before DNA extraction, cryopreserved samples of roughly 0.95-10 million PBMC were thawed and washed. At the time of the earliest PBMC sample, participants with HIV were aged between about 23 and 54 years. PBMC samples from each participant spanned 1-4 timepoints before ART initiation and 2-8 timepoints after ART initiation, with a median of 7 samples. For every participant, serial HIV viral load, CD4+ T-cell count, ART history and demographic data were obtained. Using a Qiagen kit on a QIAcube, genomic DNA was extracted from unsorted PBMC, with samples processed in batches of 12. The sample belongs to a study of long-term antiretroviral therapy in people with HIV (dated by TCRdb to between 2021 and 2024). With respect to the entire study: The earliest samples were collected approximately a decade before the 2015 WHO recommendation for immediate ART, a period when ART was typically delayed until CD4 counts fell. This retrospective serial study examined whether starting ART and sustained HIV suppression were associated with changes in the composition and diversity of the TRB repertoire in peripheral blood. A total of 150 to 200 cryopreserved PBMC samples were contributed to the cohort by 30 adults with confirmed HIV infection, with samples collected serially over a mean of about 6 years (range 1-12). Of the approximately 32 participants with HIV, some 12 were female. No cross-contamination during QIAcube processing was shown when test extractions of a monoclonal T-cell line were performed alongside about 33 polyclonal samples.

Overall results and qualifications from the work: HIV repertoires had narrower CDR3 length ranges than controls, and the network structure suggested an antigen-experienced repertoire that shifted only slightly toward naive after ART. Because pre-ART samples had limited cell numbers, unsorted PBMC were profiled rather than sorted CD4+ and CD8+ T cells. Expanded TRB clones identified before ART initiation dominated the repertoire at all time points, although this dominance fluctuated and declined in many PLHIV after ART. Inferences about post-ART repertoire changes were limited because no data were available on ART adherence, viral resistance or therapy changes. Samples dated from 2004 to 2017, and the ART regimens used may be less effective than current ones. A significant increase in TRB diversity was found to be associated with ART initiation, although TRB diversity was observed to remain significantly below that of transplant donor controls even after long-term ART. Limited PBMC availability meant only the TCR beta chain was sequenced, without alpha chain pairing.

This TCR was recovered from a man aged 45-65 years with HIV. The specimen comprised unsorted PBMCs, sampled 0.3 years after starting antiretroviral therapy. The sequence joins TRBV18 to TRBJ2-7, and TRBD2 matches 7 of the central bases. The DNA sequence is TGTGCCAGCTCCCGGGGAGCGGGGAGCTCCTACGAGCAGTACTTC. Its protein reads: CASSRGAGSSYEQYF.